The sequence of this T cell receptor beta chain was determined in a study of blood T cell repertoires in COVID-19. Profiled with immunoSEQ multiplex PCR; TCRdb holds only in-frame clones, not every one. This table holds about 150,000 clones, 76% found once. V lost 0 bases and J 3 bases, leaving 5 bases between the germline ends. The CDR3 has 13 residues. On this clone: Other DNA sequences in this sample translate to the same CDR3.

The TCR comes from an elderly woman with acute or convalescent COVID-19. The chain employs TRBV12-3 or TRBV12-4 and TRBJ1-1, with D possibly matching TRBD1 (5 bases). The sequencing input was peripheral blood. The CDR3 sequence is CASSLAGDTEAFF. As DNA, the CDR3 is TGTGCCAGCAGTTTAGCAGGGGACACTGAAGCTTTCTTT.